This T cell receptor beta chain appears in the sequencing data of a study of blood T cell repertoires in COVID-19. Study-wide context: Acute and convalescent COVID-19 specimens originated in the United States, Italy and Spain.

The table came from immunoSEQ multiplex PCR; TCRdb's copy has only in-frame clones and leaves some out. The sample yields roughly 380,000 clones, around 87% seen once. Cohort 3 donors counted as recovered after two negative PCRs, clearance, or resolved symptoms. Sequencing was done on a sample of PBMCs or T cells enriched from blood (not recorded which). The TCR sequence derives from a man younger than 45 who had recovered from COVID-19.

Here the CDR3 DNA reads TGTGCCTCAAAAGCGCCCGGGATCTACAATGAGCAGTTCTTC. This gives the protein CASKAPGIYNEQFF. The chain recombines TRBV7-2 with TRBJ2-1, with a weak D call TRBD2 (5 bases). V gave up 11 bases and J gave up 3 bases, with 17 bases separating them. In germline, CDR1 is SGHTA, CDR2 FQGNSA. This CDR3 comprises 14 residues.